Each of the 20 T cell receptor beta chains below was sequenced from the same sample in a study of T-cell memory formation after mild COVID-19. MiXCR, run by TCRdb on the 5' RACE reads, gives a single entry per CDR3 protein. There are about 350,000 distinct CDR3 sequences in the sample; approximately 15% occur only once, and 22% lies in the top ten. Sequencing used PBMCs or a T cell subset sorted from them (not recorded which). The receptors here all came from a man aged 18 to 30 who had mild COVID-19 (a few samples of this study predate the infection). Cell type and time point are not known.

The CDR3 region is CASSPWGAHGYTF. CDR3 DNA sequence: TGTGCCAGCAGTCCCTGGGGAGCCCATGGCTACACCTTC. The chain carries TRBV12-3 or TRBV12-4 and TRBJ1-2; D is ambiguous. Trimming cost V 5 bases and J 6 bases, with 13 bases left between them. This CDR3 comprises 13 residues.

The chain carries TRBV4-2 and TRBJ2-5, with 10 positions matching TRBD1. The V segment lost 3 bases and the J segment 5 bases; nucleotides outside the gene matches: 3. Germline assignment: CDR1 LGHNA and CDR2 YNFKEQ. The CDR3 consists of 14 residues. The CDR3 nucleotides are TGTGCCAGCAGCCAGGGACAGGGGTGGGAGACCCAGTACTTC. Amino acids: CASSQGQGWETQYF.

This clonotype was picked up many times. This chain's CDR3 is CASSYRPGETQYF. CDR3 coding DNA: TGTGCCAGCAGCTACCGCCCGGGGGAGACCCAGTACTTC. The V gene is TRBV7-3, the J gene TRBJ2-5, with a possible D match to TRBD2 (5 bases). The CDR3 covers 13 residues. Germline V gene lookup returns CDR1 SGHTA and CDR2 FQGTGA. Trimming took 4 bases from V and 5 from J, leaving 11 bases between them.

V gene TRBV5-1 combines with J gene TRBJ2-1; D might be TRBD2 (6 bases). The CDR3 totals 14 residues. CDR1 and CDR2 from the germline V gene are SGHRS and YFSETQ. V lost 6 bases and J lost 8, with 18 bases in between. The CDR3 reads CASTQWRDGDEQFF. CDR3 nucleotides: TGCGCCAGCACCCAATGGAGGGATGGAGATGAGCAGTTCTTC.

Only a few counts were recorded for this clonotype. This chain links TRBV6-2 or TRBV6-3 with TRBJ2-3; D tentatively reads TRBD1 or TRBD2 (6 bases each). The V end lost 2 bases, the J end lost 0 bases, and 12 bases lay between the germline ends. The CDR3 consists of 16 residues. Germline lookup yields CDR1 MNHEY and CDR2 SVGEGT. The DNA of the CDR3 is TGTGCCAGCAGTTACGGGGGGACAACTAGCACAGATACGCAGTATTTT. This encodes CASSYGGTTSTDTQYF.

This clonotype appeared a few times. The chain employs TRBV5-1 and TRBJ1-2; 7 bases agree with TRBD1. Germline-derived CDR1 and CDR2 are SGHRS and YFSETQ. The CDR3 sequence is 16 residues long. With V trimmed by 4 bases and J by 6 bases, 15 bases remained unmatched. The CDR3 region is CASSPQTGSSSDGYTF. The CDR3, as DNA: TGCGCCAGCAGCCCTCAGACAGGGTCTTCTTCGGATGGCTACACCTTC.

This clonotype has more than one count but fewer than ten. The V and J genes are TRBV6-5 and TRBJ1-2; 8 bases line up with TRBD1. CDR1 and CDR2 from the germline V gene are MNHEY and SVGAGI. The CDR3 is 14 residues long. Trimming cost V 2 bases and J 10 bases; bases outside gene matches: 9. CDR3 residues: CASSYQRQGIVYTF. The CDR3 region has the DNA TGTGCCAGCAGTTACCAACGACAGGGGATAGTCTACACCTTC.

CDR3 sequence: CASKTDGQGGEKLFF. CDR3 nucleotides: TGTGCCAGCAAGACGGATGGACAGGGGGGCGAAAAACTGTTTTTT. The chain uses TRBV6-5 and TRBJ1-4, with 10 bases identical to TRBD1. CDR3 size: 15 residues. Trimming cost V 7 bases and J 8 bases; bases outside gene matches: 10. Germline CDR1 reads MNHEY; CDR2 reads SVGAGI.

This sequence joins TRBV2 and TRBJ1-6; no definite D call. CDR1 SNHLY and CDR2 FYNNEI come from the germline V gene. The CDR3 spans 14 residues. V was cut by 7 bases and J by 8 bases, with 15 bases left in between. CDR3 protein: CASIPGSIDSPLHF. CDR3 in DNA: TGTGCCAGCATACCGGGATCTATTGATTCACCCCTCCACTTT.

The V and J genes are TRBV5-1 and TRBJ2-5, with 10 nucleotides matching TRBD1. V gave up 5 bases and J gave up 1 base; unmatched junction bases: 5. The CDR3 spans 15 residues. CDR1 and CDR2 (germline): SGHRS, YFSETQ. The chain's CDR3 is CASRRQGAIQETQYF. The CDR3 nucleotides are TGCGCCAGCAGGAGACAGGGGGCCATCCAAGAGACCCAGTACTTC.

CDR3 sequence: CASGTGYNQPQHF. The CDR3 coding sequence is TGTGCCAGCGGAACAGGCTACAATCAGCCCCAGCATTTT. This chain joins TRBV6-1 and TRBJ1-5; possible D gene TRBD1, 5 bases. The V gene lost 8 bases and the J gene lost 3 bases, with 11 bases spanning the gap. This CDR3 comprises 13 residues. Germline-derived CDR1 and CDR2 are MNHNS and SASEGT.

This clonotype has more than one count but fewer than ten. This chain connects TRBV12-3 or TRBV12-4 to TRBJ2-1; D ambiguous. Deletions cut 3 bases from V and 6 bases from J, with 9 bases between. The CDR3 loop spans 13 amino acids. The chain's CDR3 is CASSFGPGNEQFF. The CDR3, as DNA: TGTGCCAGCAGTTTCGGCCCCGGCAATGAGCAGTTCTTC.

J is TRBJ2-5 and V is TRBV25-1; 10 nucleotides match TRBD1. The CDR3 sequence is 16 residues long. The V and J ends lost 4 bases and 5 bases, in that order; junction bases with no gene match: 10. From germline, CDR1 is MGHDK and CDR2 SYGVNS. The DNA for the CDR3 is TGTGCCAGCAGTGGAGCCCGGGACAGGGGTTTTGAGACCCAGTACTTC. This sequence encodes CASSGARDRGFETQYF.

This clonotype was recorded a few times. CDR3 amino acids: CASSVEGQTNTEAFF. The CDR3 DNA reads TGTGCCAGCAGCGTAGAGGGTCAAACGAACACTGAAGCTTTCTTT. The V gene is TRBV9, the J gene TRBJ1-1, with unresolved D. The CDR3 length is 15 residues. Germline V CDR1 and CDR2: SGDLS, YYNGEE. Trimming removed 0 bases at V and 1 base at J, with 10 bases between. Variable domain in full (rest from reference TRBV9 and TRBJ1-1): DSGVTQTPKHLITATGQRVTLRCSPRSGDLSVYWYQQSLDQGLQFLIQYYNGEERAKGNILERFSAQQFPDLHSELNLSSLELGDSALYFCASSVEGQTNTEAFFGQGTRLTVV.

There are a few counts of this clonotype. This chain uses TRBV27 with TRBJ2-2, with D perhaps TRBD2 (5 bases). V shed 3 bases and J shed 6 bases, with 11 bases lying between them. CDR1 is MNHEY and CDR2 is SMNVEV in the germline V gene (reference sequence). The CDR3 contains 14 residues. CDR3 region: CASSFRVDSGELFF. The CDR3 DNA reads TGTGCCAGCAGTTTTAGGGTGGACTCCGGGGAGCTGTTTTTT.

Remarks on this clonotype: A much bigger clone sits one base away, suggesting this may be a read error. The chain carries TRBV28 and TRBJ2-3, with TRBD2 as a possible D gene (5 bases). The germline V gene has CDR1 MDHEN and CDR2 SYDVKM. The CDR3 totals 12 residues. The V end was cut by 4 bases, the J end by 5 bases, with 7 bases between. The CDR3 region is CASSWAGDTQYF. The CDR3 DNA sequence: TGTGCCAGCAGTTGGGCGGGAGATACGCAGTATTTT. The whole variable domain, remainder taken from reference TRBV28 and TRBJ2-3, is DVKVTQSSRYLVKRTGEKVFLECVQDMDHENMFWYRQDPGLGLRLIYFSYDVKMKEKGDIPEGYSVSREKKERFSLILESASTNQTSMYLCASSWAGDTQYFGPGTRLTVL.

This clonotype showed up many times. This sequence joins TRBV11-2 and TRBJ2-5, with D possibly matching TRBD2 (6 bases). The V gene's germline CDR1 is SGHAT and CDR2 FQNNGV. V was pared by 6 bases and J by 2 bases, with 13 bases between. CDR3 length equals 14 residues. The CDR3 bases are TGTGCCAGCAGACCTTGGGGACTTCAAGAGACCCAGTACTTC. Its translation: CASRPWGLQETQYF.

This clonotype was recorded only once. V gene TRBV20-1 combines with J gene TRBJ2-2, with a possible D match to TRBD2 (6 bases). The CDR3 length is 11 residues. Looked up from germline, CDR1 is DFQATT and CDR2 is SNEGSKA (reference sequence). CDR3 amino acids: CPGGWSGELFF. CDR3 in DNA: TGCCCCGGAGGGTGGTCCGGGGAGCTGTTTTTT.

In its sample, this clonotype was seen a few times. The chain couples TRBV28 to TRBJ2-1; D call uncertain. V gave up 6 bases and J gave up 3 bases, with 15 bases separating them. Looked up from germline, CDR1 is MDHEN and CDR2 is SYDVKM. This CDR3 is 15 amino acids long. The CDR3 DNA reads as TGTGCCAGCAGCCCCCTCACGAGTGACTACAATGAGCAGTTCTTC. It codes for CASSPLTSDYNEQFF.

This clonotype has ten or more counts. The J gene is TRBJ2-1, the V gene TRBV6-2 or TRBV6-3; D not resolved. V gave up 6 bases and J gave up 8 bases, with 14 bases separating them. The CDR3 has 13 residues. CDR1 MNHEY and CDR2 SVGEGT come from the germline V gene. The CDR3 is CASSPVSKDEQFF. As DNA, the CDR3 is TGTGCCAGCAGCCCTGTATCTAAAGATGAGCAGTTCTTC.